This paragraph reports one T cell receptor beta chain. The data derive from a study of blood T cell repertoires in COVID-19. About the study: In each case, the material was cDNA or gDNA derived from T cells, B-cell-depleted T cells, or PBMCs.

This CDR3 has 15 residues. Germline-derived CDR1 and CDR2 are SQVTM and ANQGSEA. J gave up 2 bases and V 7 bases, and 10 bases lay outside the gene matches. The method was immunoSEQ multiplex PCR; TCRdb's version includes in-frame clones alone and lacks a portion of them. The repertoire consists of 300,000 to 400,000 clones, with 75% to 90% occurring once and the leading ten covering about 7.6%. Enrollment of patients from Seattle took place during active infection, with longitudinal follow-up. This TCR derives from a woman aged 60 to 75 with COVID-19, enrolled during active disease. Sequencing was carried out using peripheral blood. This rearrangement joins TRBV29-1 to TRBJ1-4, with 7 bases lining up with TRBD1. The CDR3 coding sequence is TGCAGCGCCTCAAGGGACAGCAAGACTAATGAAAAACTGTTTTTT. Protein sequence: CSASRDSKTNEKLFF. The variable domain in full, with the rest retrieved from reference TRBV29-1 and TRBJ1-4, is SAVISQKPSRDICQRGTSLTIQCQVDSQVTMMFWYRQQPGQSLTLIATANQGSEATYESGFVIDKFPISRPNLTFSTLTVSNMSPEDSSIYLCSASRDSKTNEKLFFGSGTQLSVL.